The rows below give T cell receptor beta chains drawn from one sample of a study of long-term antiretroviral therapy in people with HIV. The repertoire was sequenced with immunoSEQ multiplex PCR; TCRdb's copy has only in-frame clones and lacks some. The data contain 25,000 to 30,000 clones, about 86% of them singletons. Sequencing was performed on unsorted PBMCs, taken 0.8 years after starting antiretroviral therapy. All receptors derive from a woman in her 30s with HIV. Each CDR3 is given with its conserved first and last residue. A D gene is named only where the DNA matches it firmly. A clone size is listed for some rows: how often the clone was seen (once, few, many), or a class if it is expanded.

clone_size: -; d_call: TRBD1; v_call: TRBV6-5; j_call: TRBJ1-2; cdr3_aa: CASNSRTGSNYGYTF; cdr3_nt: TGTGCCAGCAACTCAAGGACAGGCTCAAACTATGGCTACACCTTC
clone_size: -; d_call: -; v_call: TRBV29-1; j_call: TRBJ1-1; cdr3_aa: CSGARLGGSNTEAFF; cdr3_nt: TGCAGCGGCGCCCGGTTGGGGGGGTCGAACACTGAAGCTTTCTTT
clone_size: few; d_call: TRBD2; v_call: TRBV2; j_call: TRBJ2-2; cdr3_aa: CATRDAGAGELFF; cdr3_nt: TGTGCCACTAGAGACGCGGGGGCCGGGGAGCTGTTTTTT
clone_size: -; d_call: -; v_call: TRBV2; j_call: TRBJ2-1; cdr3_aa: CASSVPSMEWLSSYNEQFF; cdr3_nt: TGTGCCAGCAGTGTCCCCTCGATGGAGTGGTTAAGCTCCTACAATGAGCAGTTCTTC
clone_size: -; d_call: -; v_call: TRBV6-1; j_call: TRBJ1-3; cdr3_aa: CASSVERDLTRSGNTIYF; cdr3_nt: TGTGCCAGCAGTGTGGAGCGGGACCTCACCCGTTCTGGAAACACCATATATTTT
clone_size: -; d_call: -; v_call: TRBV29-1; j_call: TRBJ1-1; cdr3_aa: CSVVGSDTEAFF; cdr3_nt: TGCAGCGTTGTAGGTTCGGACACTGAAGCTTTCTTT
clone_size: -; d_call: -; v_call: TRBV4-2; j_call: TRBJ1-1; cdr3_aa: CASSQGAFLGVNTEAFF; cdr3_nt: TGTGCCAGCAGCCAAGGTGCGTTCCTAGGCGTGAACACTGAAGCTTTCTTT
clone_size: -; d_call: -; v_call: TRBV30; j_call: TRBJ1-1; cdr3_aa: CAWSRDGNTEAFF; cdr3_nt: TGTGCCTGGAGTAGGGACGGGAACACTGAAGCTTTCTTT
clone_size: -; d_call: -; v_call: TRBV5-4; j_call: TRBJ2-3; cdr3_aa: CASSLADTDTQYF; cdr3_nt: TGTGCCAGCAGCTTGGCCGACACAGATACGCAGTATTTT
clone_size: once; d_call: -; v_call: TRBV30; j_call: TRBJ2-1; cdr3_aa: CAWSDNEQFF; cdr3_nt: TGTGCCTGGAGTGACAATGAGCAGTTCTTC
clone_size: -; d_call: -; v_call: TRBV4-2; j_call: TRBJ1-1; cdr3_aa: CASSQGGQASEAFF; cdr3_nt: TGTGCCAGCAGCCAAGGGGGGCAGGCGTCCGAAGCTTTCTTT
clone_size: -; d_call: TRBD1; v_call: TRBV19; j_call: TRBJ1-2; cdr3_aa: CASMGQAVYGYTF; cdr3_nt: TGTGCCAGTATGGGACAGGCAGTCTATGGCTACACCTTC
clone_size: -; d_call: TRBD1; v_call: TRBV6-4; j_call: TRBJ1-3; cdr3_aa: CASSAQGQGLDTIYF; cdr3_nt: TGTGCCAGCAGTGCGCAGGGACAGGGTTTAGACACCATATATTTT
clone_size: -; d_call: -; v_call: TRBV2; j_call: TRBJ1-6; cdr3_aa: CASSGLGRVGDSPLHF; cdr3_nt: TGTGCCAGCAGCGGACTGGGTCGCGTGGGGGATTCACCCCTCCACTTT
clone_size: -; d_call: -; v_call: TRBV5-5; j_call: TRBJ2-1; cdr3_aa: CASSPAPYNEQFF; cdr3_nt: TGTGCCAGCAGCCCCGCCCCCTACAATGAGCAGTTCTTC
clone_size: -; d_call: -; v_call: TRBV10-2; j_call: TRBJ2-6; cdr3_aa: CASRKTLISGANVLTF; cdr3_nt: TGCGCCAGCCGGAAAACACTTATCTCTGGGGCCAACGTCCTGACTTTC
clone_size: once; d_call: -; v_call: TRBV7-9; j_call: TRBJ1-2; cdr3_aa: CASSLGSGGYTF; cdr3_nt: TGTGCCAGCAGCTTGGGGAGCGGGGGCTACACCTTC
clone_size: -; d_call: TRBD2; v_call: TRBV9; j_call: TRBJ2-2; cdr3_aa: CASNPGVAGHTGELFF; cdr3_nt: TGTGCCAGCAACCCCGGGGTAGCGGGTCACACCGGGGAGCTGTTTTTT
clone_size: -; d_call: TRBD2; v_call: TRBV14; j_call: TRBJ2-1; cdr3_aa: CASSPGLAGGGSYNEQFF; cdr3_nt: TGTGCCAGCAGCCCGGGACTAGCGGGGGGGGGCTCCTACAATGAGCAGTTCTTC
clone_size: -; d_call: -; v_call: TRBV11-2; j_call: TRBJ2-2; cdr3_aa: CASSLGSGRAGELFF; cdr3_nt: TGTGCCAGCAGCTTAGGGTCAGGACGTGCCGGGGAGCTGTTTTTT
clone_size: -; d_call: TRBD1; v_call: TRBV2; j_call: TRBJ1-3; cdr3_aa: CASSEGQGWDTIYF; cdr3_nt: TGTGCCAGCAGTGAAGGACAGGGGTGGGACACCATATATTTT
clone_size: -; d_call: TRBD1; v_call: TRBV28; j_call: TRBJ1-2; cdr3_aa: CASSRTGWSYTF; cdr3_nt: TGTGCCAGCAGTCGGACAGGGTGGAGCTACACCTTC
clone_size: -; d_call: TRBD1; v_call: TRBV7-8; j_call: TRBJ1-1; cdr3_aa: CASSLAGSAGGEAFF; cdr3_nt: TGTGCCAGCAGCTTAGCCGGGAGCGCAGGGGGCGAAGCTTTCTTT
clone_size: -; d_call: TRBD2; v_call: TRBV11-1; j_call: TRBJ2-5; cdr3_aa: CASSRTSGQETQYF; cdr3_nt: TGTGCCAGCAGCCGGACTAGCGGACAAGAGACCCAGTACTTC
clone_size: -; d_call: -; v_call: TRBV30; j_call: TRBJ1-2; cdr3_aa: CACRRPGPRWPDGYTF; cdr3_nt: TGTGCCTGCAGGCGTCCAGGGCCCCGGTGGCCGGATGGCTACACCTTC
clone_size: -; d_call: -; v_call: TRBV2; j_call: TRBJ2-1; cdr3_aa: CASRGGGYNEQFF; cdr3_nt: TGTGCCAGCAGGGGGGGCGGCTACAATGAGCAGTTCTTC
clone_size: once; d_call: -; v_call: TRBV7-9; j_call: TRBJ2-3; cdr3_aa: CASSWKGLTDTQYF; cdr3_nt: TGTGCCAGCAGCTGGAAGGGGCTAACAGATACGCAGTATTTT
clone_size: once; d_call: -; v_call: TRBV7-2; j_call: TRBJ1-2; cdr3_aa: CASSQLGGYGYTF; cdr3_nt: TGTGCCAGCAGCCAGCTCGGAGGGTATGGCTACACCTTC
clone_size: -; d_call: -; v_call: TRBV10-3; j_call: TRBJ1-2; cdr3_aa: CAISGQNYGYTF; cdr3_nt: TGTGCCATCAGTGGACAGAACTATGGCTACACCTTC
clone_size: once; d_call: TRBD1; v_call: TRBV10-3; j_call: TRBJ2-1; cdr3_aa: CAISRERQGRVRNEQFF; cdr3_nt: TGTGCCATCAGCCGAGAACGACAGGGGCGGGTTCGCAATGAGCAGTTCTTC
clone_size: -; d_call: TRBD1; v_call: TRBV7-2; j_call: TRBJ2-5; cdr3_aa: CASSQGAGQETQYF; cdr3_nt: TGTGCCAGCAGCCAGGGGGCAGGACAAGAGACCCAGTACTTC
clone_size: -; d_call: TRBD2; v_call: TRBV19; j_call: TRBJ2-2; cdr3_aa: CASSPGVAGRGTGELFF; cdr3_nt: TGTGCCAGTAGCCCCGGGGTAGCGGGGCGCGGCACCGGGGAGCTGTTTTTT
clone_size: -; d_call: -; v_call: TRBV18; j_call: TRBJ2-3; cdr3_aa: CASSRGTGTTDTQYF; cdr3_nt: TGTGCCAGCTCACGGGGGACGGGAACCACAGATACGCAGTATTTT
clone_size: -; d_call: -; v_call: TRBV29-1; j_call: TRBJ1-1; cdr3_aa: CSVGQVAAEAFF; cdr3_nt: TGCAGCGTTGGTCAGGTCGCGGCAGAAGCTTTCTTT
clone_size: -; d_call: -; v_call: TRBV7-9; j_call: TRBJ1-1; cdr3_aa: CASSLVRGGIGRIETEAFF; cdr3_nt: TGTGCCAGCAGCTTAGTGAGGGGCGGGATAGGGCGGATAGAAACTGAAGCTTTCTTT
clone_size: -; d_call: -; v_call: TRBV6-5; j_call: TRBJ1-5; cdr3_aa: CASSYYSNQPQHF; cdr3_nt: TGTGCCAGCAGTTACTACAGCAATCAGCCCCAGCATTTT
clone_size: -; d_call: -; v_call: TRBV5-4; j_call: TRBJ1-2; cdr3_aa: CASSLARGYGYTF; cdr3_nt: TGTGCCAGCAGCCTAGCCAGGGGATATGGCTACACCTTC
clone_size: -; d_call: -; v_call: TRBV7-9; j_call: TRBJ2-2; cdr3_aa: CASSPRTGGDTGELFF; cdr3_nt: TGTGCCAGCAGCCCACGGACCGGGGGAGACACCGGGGAGCTGTTTTTT
clone_size: once; d_call: TRBD2; v_call: TRBV18; j_call: TRBJ2-3; cdr3_aa: CASSPILAGGLGTDTQYF; cdr3_nt: TGTGCCAGCTCACCAATCCTAGCGGGGGGGCTAGGTACAGATACGCAGTATTTT
clone_size: -; d_call: TRBD1; v_call: TRBV2; j_call: TRBJ1-4; cdr3_aa: CASRDRTGNEKLFF; cdr3_nt: TGTGCCAGCAGAGACCGGACAGGGAACGAAAAACTGTTTTTT
clone_size: -; d_call: -; v_call: TRBV18; j_call: TRBJ2-5; cdr3_aa: CASSPFRETQYF; cdr3_nt: TGTGCCAGCTCACCTTTCAGAGAGACCCAGTACTTC
clone_size: -; d_call: -; v_call: TRBV5-8; j_call: TRBJ1-2; cdr3_aa: CASSAQINYGYTF; cdr3_nt: TGTGCCAGCAGCGCCCAGATTAACTATGGCTACACCTTC